The 25 T cell receptor beta chains below come from one sample, sequenced in a study of blood T cells in healthy people across ages. A sample-barcoded 5' primer and a J-beta primer mix were used in a second PCR of about 7 to 11 cycles. From the 5' RACE reads, TCRdb called clonotypes with MiXCR, one entry per CDR3 protein. Altogether about 1,500,000 distinct CDR3 sequences are present, about 43% being singletons, with the ten largest covering under 8%. Sequencing was performed on blood. The receptors were gathered from a young woman in good health.

This clonotype appeared a few times. The chain employs TRBV5-4 and TRBJ2-1; TRBD2 might be the D (5 bases). Germline CDR1 is SGHNT and CDR2 is YYREEE (reference sequence). The CDR3 has 12 amino acids. V dropped 4 bases and J dropped 9 bases, with 11 bases sitting between them. CDR3 region: CASSPTRVEQFF. In DNA form, the CDR3 reads TGTGCCAGCAGCCCGACGAGGGTTGAGCAGTTCTTC.

This clonotype was counted a few times. The chain joins TRBV3-1 to TRBJ1-6, with D possibly matching TRBD1 (5 bases). This CDR3 is 12 amino acids long. With 6 bases removed from V and 12 bases from J, the gap between germline ends came to 12 bases. Germline V gene sequence: CDR1 LGHDT, CDR2 YNNKEL (reference sequence). This chain's CDR3 is CASRLGDGPLHF. The CDR3 coding sequence is TGTGCCAGCAGGCTTGGGGACGGACCCCTCCACTTT.

The chain uses TRBV7-9 and TRBJ2-5; 7 bases are shared with TRBD2. J lost 4 bases, V lost 7 bases, and 9 bases had no gene match. CDR1 and CDR2 from the germline V gene are SEHNR and FQNEAQ (reference sequence). There are 14 residues in the CDR3. The CDR3 loop is CASTRGTTVETQYF. In nucleotides, the CDR3 is TGTGCCAGCACGCGTGGGACTACCGTAGAGACCCAGTACTTC.

The chain combines TRBV19 with TRBJ2-5; 12 bases agree with TRBD2. CDR3 size: 14 residues. The germline V gene encodes CDR1 LNHDA and CDR2 SQIVND (reference sequence). V dropped 5 bases and J dropped 5; count of bases not matched to a gene: 3. This CDR3 is CASSWTSGKETQYF. The DNA of the CDR3 is TGTGCCAGTAGTTGGACTAGCGGGAAGGAGACCCAGTACTTC.

This rearrangement joins TRBV20-1 to TRBJ1-5; D remains unclear. The CDR3 extends over 14 amino acids. The germline V gene has CDR1 DFQATT and CDR2 SNEGSKA (reference sequence). Trimming took off 3 bases at V and 3 bases at J, with 12 bases between the two ends. The CDR3 DNA reads as TGCAGTGCTAGGATTGTGGGTATCAATCAGCCCCAGCATTTT. This codes for CSARIVGINQPQHF.

V usage is TRBV13 and J usage is TRBJ2-7; TRBD2 agrees at 7 bases. The CDR3 runs to 17 residues. The V gene end was trimmed by 0 bases and the J gene end by 0 bases; junction bases not matched to a gene: 8. Germline-derived CDR1 and CDR2 are PRHDT and FYEKMQ (reference sequence). CDR3: CASSLGFLAVSSYEQYF. The CDR3, as DNA: TGTGCCAGCAGCTTAGGGTTTCTAGCGGTGAGCTCCTACGAGCAGTACTTC.

This chain links TRBV15 with TRBJ1-2; TRBD1 matches 7 bases. The CDR3 covers 19 residues. V gave up 5 bases and J gave up 3 bases; unmatched junction bases: 21. The germline CDR1 and CDR2 sequences are LNHNV and YYDKDF (reference sequence). The chain's CDR3 is CATSVTKPGQFKLDYGYTF. Here the CDR3 DNA reads TGTGCCACCAGCGTTACAAAACCGGGACAGTTCAAATTGGACTATGGCTACACCTTC. Together with reference TRBV15 and TRBJ1-2, the CDR3 gives the full variable domain: DAMVIQNPRYQVTQFGKPVTLSCSQTLNHNVMYWYQQKSSQAPKLLFHYYDKDFNNEADTPDNFQSRRPNTSFCFLDIRSPGLGDTAMYLCATSVTKPGQFKLDYGYTFGSGTRLTVV.

The J gene is TRBJ2-7, the V gene TRBV27; D is possibly TRBD1 (5 bases). CDR3 length equals 13 residues. Germline V lookup: CDR1 MNHEY, CDR2 SMNVEV (reference sequence). Trimming cost V 3 bases and J 10 bases, with 16 bases left between them. In nucleotides, the CDR3 is TGTGCCAGCAGTTTTTCTCCGCACTGGGGCCAGTACTTC. This gives the protein CASSFSPHWGQYF.

This clonotype came up a few times. The gene calls are TRBV25-1 and TRBJ2-3; D is undetermined. CDR3 length equals 13 residues. Germline V gives CDR1 MGHDK, CDR2 SYGVNS. Trimming removed 2 bases from V and 8 bases from J, with 11 bases in between. CDR3 sequence (DNA): TGTGCCAGCAGTGAAAGTGATGGGGTTACGCAGTATTTT. This encodes CASSESDGVTQYF. The full variable domain, in which reference TRBV25-1 and TRBJ2-3 provide the parts outside the CDR3, is EADIYQTPRYLVIGTGKKITLECSQTMGHDKMYWYQQDPGMELHLIHYSYGVNSTEKGDLSSESTVSRIRTEHFPLTLESARPSHTSQYLCASSESDGVTQYFGPGTRLTVL.

The V call is TRBV18, the J call TRBJ2-1; D gene uncertain. V was shortened by 3 bases and J by 1 base, with 10 bases between the two germline ends. Germline CDR1 KGHSH, CDR2 LQKENI. This CDR3 spans 15 amino acids. The CDR3 loop reads CASSPMQVSYNEQFF. The CDR3 coding sequence is TGTGCCAGCTCACCGATGCAGGTATCCTACAATGAGCAGTTCTTC.

Written as DNA, the CDR3 is TGTGCCAGCAGCAAGACAGGGGGCTATGGAAACACCATATATTTT. Amino acid sequence: CASSKTGGYGNTIYF. The V and J genes are TRBV7-2 and TRBJ1-3; 10 positions match TRBD1. From germline, CDR1 is SGHTA and CDR2 FQGNSA. V lost 5 bases to trimming and J lost 3 bases; unmatched junction nucleotides: 4. This CDR3 has 15 amino acids.

This clonotype was counted only a few times. V gene TRBV6-2 or TRBV6-3 combines with J gene TRBJ2-5; D is unclear. The CDR3 runs to 11 residues. V dropped 7 bases and J dropped 4 bases, with 7 bases sitting between them. Germline values: CDR1 MNHEY, CDR2 SVGEGT. The CDR3 DNA reads as TGTGCCAGCACCTCTCGAGAGACCCAGTACTTC. This gives the protein CASTSRETQYF.

J is TRBJ1-4 and V is TRBV7-9; D is unresolved. Germline V gene sequence: CDR1 SEHNR, CDR2 FQNEAQ (reference sequence). V was cut by 5 bases and J by 8 bases, with 18 bases left in between. This CDR3 region has 15 residues. CDR3 loop: CASSVDSLSYEKLFF. The CDR3 coding sequence is TGTGCCAGCAGCGTGGACTCCCTATCCTACGAAAAACTGTTTTTT. Full variable domain (missing parts from reference TRBV7-9 and TRBJ1-4): DTGVSQNPRHKITKRGQNVTFRCDPISEHNRLYWYRQTLGQGPEFLTYFQNEAQLEKSRLLSDRFSAERPKGSFSTLEIQRTEQGDSAMYLCASSVDSLSYEKLFFGSGTQLSVL.

The chain employs TRBV15 and TRBJ2-7; D is ambiguous. Germline V gives CDR1 LNHNV, CDR2 YYDKDF (reference sequence). This CDR3 contains 14 residues. V was clipped by 6 bases and J by 3 bases, with 15 bases between them. The CDR3 nucleotides read TGTGCCACCAGTTCACGGGCTGATGTCTACGAGCAGTACTTC. It specifies CATSSRADVYEQYF.

This clonotype appeared a single time. An end of the junction does not agree with germline; a read error may underlie this. V and J are TRBV20-1 and TRBJ2-3; 9 nucleotides agree with TRBD2. The germline V gene encodes CDR1 DFQATT and CDR2 SNEGSKA (reference sequence). The CDR3 contains 14 residues. Written as DNA, the CDR3 is TGCAGTGTTTTAGCGGGGGCTAGCATAGATACGCAGTATTTT. It is translated as CSVLAGASIDTQYF.

In this sample, this clonotype turned up once. The rearrangement joins TRBV2 to TRBJ2-1, with 8 bases identical to TRBD2. V lost 7 bases and J lost 0; bases outside the gene matches: 8. The CDR3 is 16 residues long. Germline lookup yields CDR1 SNHLY and CDR2 FYNNEI. The CDR3 nucleotides read TGTGCCAGCACCTCGGGGGGGCAGAGCTCCTACAATGAGCAGTTCTTC. The encoded protein is CASTSGGQSSYNEQFF.

This clonotype occurred a few times. The V and J genes are TRBV5-1 and TRBJ1-1, with TRBD1 as a possible D gene (6 bases). The CDR3 is 16 residues long. Deletions cut 0 bases from V and 0 bases from J, with 12 bases between. Germline values: CDR1 SGHRS, CDR2 YFSETQ. The CDR3 DNA is TGCGCCAGCAGCTTGGCCGGACAGCCCATGAACACTGAAGCTTTCTTT. Protein product: CASSLAGQPMNTEAFF.

The chain uses TRBV27 and TRBJ2-3; possibly TRBD1 or TRBD2 for D (5 bases each). Germline V gene data show CDR1 as MNHEY and CDR2 as SMNVEV (reference sequence). The CDR3 extends over 16 amino acids. Trimming removed 5 bases at V and 4 bases at J, with 19 bases between. CDR3 protein: CASSPLGPLGPDTQYF. For the CDR3, the DNA is TGTGCCAGCAGTCCCTTGGGACCCTTAGGGCCAGATACGCAGTATTTT.

This chain connects TRBV11-2 to TRBJ1-1, with D possibly TRBD1 on 6 matching bases. The CDR3 is 15 residues long. Trimming removed 6 bases from V and 4 bases from J, with 18 bases in between. Germline CDR1 is SGHAT and CDR2 is FQNNGV. As DNA, the CDR3 is TGTGCCAGCAGTTACCCCGGGGGGCGAGGCACTGAAGCTTTCTTT. This encodes CASSYPGGRGTEAFF.

The chain employs TRBV12-3 or TRBV12-4 and TRBJ2-2, with D tentatively TRBD1 or TRBD2 (5 bases each). The CDR3 has 15 residues. Trimming left V 4 bases short and J 4 bases short, with 13 bases between. Written as DNA, the CDR3 is TGTGCCAGCAGTTACCGGGGACCGAGCACCGGGGAGCTGTTTTTT. It codes for CASSYRGPSTGELFF.

This clonotype was observed many times. One junction end does not reproduce the germline sequence, and a read error may be involved. The chain employs TRBV5-1 and TRBJ2-7, with 9 bases lining up with TRBD1. Germline V gene data show CDR1 as SGHRS and CDR2 as YFSETQ. This CDR3 has 15 amino acids. The CDR3, as DNA: TGTGCCAGCAGTTTAGGAGGGACAGGGACCTACGAGCAGTACTTC. The encoded protein is CASSLGGTGTYEQYF.

The V gene is TRBV30, the J gene TRBJ1-5, with 8 bases lining up with TRBD1. The CDR3 has 15 amino acids. Per the germline V gene, CDR1 is GTSNPN and CDR2 is SVGIG (reference sequence). Losses at the gene ends were 2 bases for V and 1 base for J; bases not matched to a gene: 4. CDR3 nucleotides: TGTGCCTGGAGTCAGGGGGCAGGGAGCAATCAGCCCCAGCATTTT. It codes for CAWSQGAGSNQPQHF.

This clonotype was observed once. V usage is TRBV5-5 and J usage is TRBJ2-1, with 7 bases aligning to TRBD1. The V gene's germline CDR1 is SGHKS and CDR2 YYEKEE (reference sequence). The ends lost 4 bases at V and 8 bases at J; junction bases unmatched: 9. This CDR3 contains 14 residues. This chain's CDR3 is CASSPLQGTYEQFF. The CDR3 DNA sequence: TGTGCCAGCAGCCCGCTACAGGGGACGTATGAGCAGTTCTTC.

The V gene is TRBV9, the J gene TRBJ1-2; D remains ambiguous. The CDR3 contains 15 residues. V gave up 0 bases and J gave up 4 bases, with 13 bases separating them. Looked up from germline, CDR1 is SGDLS and CDR2 is YYNGEE. The chain's CDR3 is CASSVGGKPPYGYTF. CDR3 in DNA: TGTGCCAGCAGCGTAGGTGGTAAACCCCCCTATGGCTACACCTTC.

As for this clonotype: At one boundary the junction diverges from the germline segment, which might be a read error. This chain uses TRBV12-3 or TRBV12-4 with TRBJ1-2; D is uncertain. This CDR3 region has 16 residues. As DNA, the CDR3 is TGTGCCGGCAGTTCTGGGCGGAACCGGGTCGGCTATGGCTACACCTTC. This codes for CAGSSGRNRVGYGYTF.